This TCR beta chain was retrieved from a study of T cell repertoires in cytomegalovirus infection. General observations from the study: Identification of carriers of CMV plus the relevant HLA was achieved through cumulative public TCR beta family frequency.

TCRdb recomputed calls from the reads with MiXCR, one row per CDR3 protein. This sample has about 740,000 distinct CDR3 sequences, with 35% found just once. CDR1 SNHLY and CDR2 FYNNEI come from the germline V gene. Trimming stripped 2 bases from V and 7 bases from J, with 14 bases between. The CDR3 is made up of 15 amino acids. In regard to this clonotype: Its target is unknown.

The rearrangement uses TRBV2 and TRBJ1-4, with a possible D match to TRBD1 (5 bases). Sequencing was done on a sample of PBMCs. The sequence derives from a human donor in good health (CMV status not recorded). Some clones in this sample may be carry-over from other donors' samples. The CDR3 DNA reads TGTGCCAGCAGTGAAATCGGGGGATCGGGTGAAAAACTGTTTTTT. Its protein product is CASSEIGGSGEKLFF.